A selection of T cell receptor beta chains follows, all from one sample in a study of T cell responses to AZD1222 COVID-19 vaccine. Here immunoSEQ multiplex PCR was the method, and the copy in TCRdb shows in-frame clones only, minus some. The sample carries about 99,000 clones, more than 80% recorded once. Sequenced here: peripheral blood, sampled on day 0 of AZD1222 vaccination. The receptors come from an adult in good health. Each CDR3 is given with its conserved first and last residue. Fields, in order: CDR3 protein, J gene, clone size, V gene. Expanded clones get a size class; other rows say once, few or many, or leave the size out.

CASSELSGQGSYGYTF TRBJ1-2 . TRBV6-1
CASSRGLATQETQYF TRBJ2-5 . TRBV7-2
CASSPVGAGGTTEAFF TRBJ1-1 . TRBV7-9
CASSLVLSSGNTIYF TRBJ1-3 . TRBV5-5
CASSPERGGYEQYF TRBJ2-7 . TRBV7-2
CASTGGTEAFF TRBJ1-1 . TRBV2
CATSDPFGAGGDNEQFF TRBJ2-1 . TRBV24-1
CASSLTSGSEQYF TRBJ2-7 . TRBV6-2/TRBV6-3
CASSQNRATNEKLFF TRBJ1-4 . TRBV4-1
CASSRGAHSSNQPQHF TRBJ1-5 few TRBV5-8
CATTPGLMNTEAFF TRBJ1-1 . TRBV10-3
CASSGGQGSTEAFF TRBJ1-1 many TRBV5-4
CASIGGITEAFF TRBJ1-1 . TRBV30
CASSPLLAVQDTQYF TRBJ2-3 . TRBV5-1
CASSYSETVSYGYTF TRBJ1-2 once TRBV6-5
CASSQGTGNTEAFF TRBJ1-1 . TRBV5-4
CAITLNTGELFF TRBJ2-2 once TRBV10-3
CASSLFRHQTDNGYTF TRBJ1-2 . TRBV5-6
CASSNSGQGRGETQYF TRBJ2-5 . TRBV7-9
CASTPDPSGVQETQYF TRBJ2-5 . TRBV9
CASKGGGGKQSTDTQYF TRBJ2-3 . TRBV28
CASSPIDRGQPQHF TRBJ1-5 . TRBV27
CSVVGGTGEQYF TRBJ2-7 . TRBV29-1
CASRPGTGSKKYDNQPQHF TRBJ1-5 . TRBV27
CSASTSIATNEKLFF TRBJ1-4 . TRBV20-1
CASSLGLLANTGELFF TRBJ2-2 . TRBV7-9
CASSPPLLTETQYF TRBJ2-5 . TRBV18
CASSPKTGNTEAFF TRBJ1-1 . TRBV18
CAISTTGVTEAFF TRBJ1-1 . TRBV10-3
CASRGDRVTNQPQHF TRBJ1-5 . TRBV2
CASSVRPGLAGGLYPSTDTQYF TRBJ2-3 . TRBV9
CASSMNGGGGNQPQHF TRBJ1-5 . TRBV19
CASSAQGGYMNTEAFF TRBJ1-1 . TRBV7-9
CASSLGQQNTEAFF TRBJ1-1 . TRBV7-3
CASSAGDWTEAFF TRBJ1-1 . TRBV9
CASGLGTAYEQYF TRBJ2-7 . TRBV28
CASSRVGGGPYEQYF TRBJ2-7 . TRBV4-1
CASTGRTGLRGGYTF TRBJ1-2 . TRBV19
CASSQDSANYGYTF TRBJ1-2 . TRBV3-1/TRBV3-2
CASSLYSFGSRTQYF TRBJ2-5 . TRBV7-2
CASSQETFNRGNNEQFF TRBJ2-1 . TRBV3-1/TRBV3-2
CASKDRGSTYSNQPQHF TRBJ1-5 . TRBV19
CASSLGVLNTEAFF TRBJ1-1 . TRBV13
CATSDGSTDTQYF TRBJ2-3 . TRBV24-1
CASSSQSSGNTIYF TRBJ1-3 . TRBV7-8